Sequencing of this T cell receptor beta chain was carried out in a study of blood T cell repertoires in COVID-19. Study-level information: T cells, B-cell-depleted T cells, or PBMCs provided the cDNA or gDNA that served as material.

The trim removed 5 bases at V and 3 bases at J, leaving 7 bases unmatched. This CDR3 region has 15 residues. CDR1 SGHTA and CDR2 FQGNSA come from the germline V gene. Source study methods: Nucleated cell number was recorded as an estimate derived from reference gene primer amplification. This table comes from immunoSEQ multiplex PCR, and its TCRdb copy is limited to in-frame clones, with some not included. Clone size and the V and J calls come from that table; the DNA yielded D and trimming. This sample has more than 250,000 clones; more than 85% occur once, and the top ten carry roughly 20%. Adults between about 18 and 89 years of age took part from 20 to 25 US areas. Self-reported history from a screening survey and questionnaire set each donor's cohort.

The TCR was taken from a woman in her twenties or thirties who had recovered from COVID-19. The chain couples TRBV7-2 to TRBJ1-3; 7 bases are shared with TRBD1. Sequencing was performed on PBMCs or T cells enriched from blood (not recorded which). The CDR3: CASSPPGGGGNTIYF. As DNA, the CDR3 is TGTGCCAGCAGCCCCCCAGGGGGTGGTGGAAACACCATATATTTT.